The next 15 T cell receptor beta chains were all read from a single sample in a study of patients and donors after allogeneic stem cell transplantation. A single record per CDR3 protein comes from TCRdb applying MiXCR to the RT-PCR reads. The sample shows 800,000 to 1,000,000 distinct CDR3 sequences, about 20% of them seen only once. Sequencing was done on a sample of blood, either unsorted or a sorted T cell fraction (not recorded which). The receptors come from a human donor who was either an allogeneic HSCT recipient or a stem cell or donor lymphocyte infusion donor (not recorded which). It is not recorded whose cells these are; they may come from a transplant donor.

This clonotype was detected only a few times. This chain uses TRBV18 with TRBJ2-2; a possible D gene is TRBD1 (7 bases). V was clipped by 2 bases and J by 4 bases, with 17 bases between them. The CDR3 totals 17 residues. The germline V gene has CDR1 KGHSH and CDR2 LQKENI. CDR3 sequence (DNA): TGTGCCAGCTCACCAATTGGAGGGACAGTCAGCACCGGGGAGCTGTTTTTT. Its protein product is CASSPIGGTVSTGELFF.

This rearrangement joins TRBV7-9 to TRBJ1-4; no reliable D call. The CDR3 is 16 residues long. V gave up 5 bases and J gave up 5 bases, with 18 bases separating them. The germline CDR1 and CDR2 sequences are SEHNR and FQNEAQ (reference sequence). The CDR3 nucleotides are TGTGCCAGCAGCCACCCTGAACCGCCGACGAATGAAAAACTGTTTTTT. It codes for CASSHPEPPTNEKLFF.

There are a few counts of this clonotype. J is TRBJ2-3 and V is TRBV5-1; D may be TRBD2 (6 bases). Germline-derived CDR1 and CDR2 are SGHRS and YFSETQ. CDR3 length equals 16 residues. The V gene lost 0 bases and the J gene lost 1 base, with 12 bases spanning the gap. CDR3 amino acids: CASSLEIAARTDTQYF. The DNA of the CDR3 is TGCGCCAGCAGCTTGGAAATAGCGGCCCGCACAGATACGCAGTATTTT.

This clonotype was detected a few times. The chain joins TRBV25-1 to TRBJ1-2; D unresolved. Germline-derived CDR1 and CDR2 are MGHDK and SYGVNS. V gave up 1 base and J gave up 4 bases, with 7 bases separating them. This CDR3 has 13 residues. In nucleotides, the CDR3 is TGTGCCAGCAGTGAATTGGGCTTCTATGGCTACACCTTC. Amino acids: CASSELGFYGYTF.

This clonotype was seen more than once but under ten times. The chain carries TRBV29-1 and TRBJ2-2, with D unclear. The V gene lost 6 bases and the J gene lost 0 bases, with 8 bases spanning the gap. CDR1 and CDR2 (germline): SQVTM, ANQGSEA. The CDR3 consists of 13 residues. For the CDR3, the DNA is TGCAGCGTAGACACCGCGAACACCGGGGAGCTGTTTTTT. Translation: CSVDTANTGELFF.

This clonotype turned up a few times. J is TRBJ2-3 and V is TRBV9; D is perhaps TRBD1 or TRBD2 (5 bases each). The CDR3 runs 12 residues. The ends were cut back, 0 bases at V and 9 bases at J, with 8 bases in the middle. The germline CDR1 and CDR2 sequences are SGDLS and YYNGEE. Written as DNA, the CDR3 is TGTGCCAGCAGCGTAGGGGGCGGGACGCAGTATTTT. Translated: CASSVGGGTQYF.

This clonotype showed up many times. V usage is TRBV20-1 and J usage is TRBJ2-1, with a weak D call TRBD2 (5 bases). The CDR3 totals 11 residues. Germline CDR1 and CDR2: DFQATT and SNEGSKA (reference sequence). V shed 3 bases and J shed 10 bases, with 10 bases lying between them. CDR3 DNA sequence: TGCAGTGCTAGCACGGGAATAGAGCAGTTCTTC. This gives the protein CSASTGIEQFF.

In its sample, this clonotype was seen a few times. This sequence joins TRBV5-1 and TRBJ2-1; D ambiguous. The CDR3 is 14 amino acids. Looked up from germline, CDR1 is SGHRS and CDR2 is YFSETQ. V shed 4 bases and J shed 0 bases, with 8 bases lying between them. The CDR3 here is CASSTPSSYNEQFF. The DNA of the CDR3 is TGCGCCAGCAGCACTCCCAGCTCCTACAATGAGCAGTTCTTC.

CDR3 amino acids: CASSLASGPFNEQFF. The CDR3 DNA reads as TGCGCCAGCAGCTTGGCTAGCGGGCCGTTCAATGAGCAGTTCTTC. The rearrangement uses TRBV5-1 and TRBJ2-1, with 8 bases aligning to TRBD2. CDR1 is SGHRS and CDR2 is YFSETQ in the germline V gene. V shed 0 bases, J shed 6 bases, and the junction held 5 bases outside the gene matches. The CDR3 has 15 amino acids.

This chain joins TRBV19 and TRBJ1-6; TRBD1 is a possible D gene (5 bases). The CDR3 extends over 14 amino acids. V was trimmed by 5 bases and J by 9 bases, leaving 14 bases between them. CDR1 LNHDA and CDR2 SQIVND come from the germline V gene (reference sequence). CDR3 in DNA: TGTGCCAGTAGTGCCAGGGAGCAACCTTCACCCCTCCACTTT. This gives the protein CASSAREQPSPLHF.

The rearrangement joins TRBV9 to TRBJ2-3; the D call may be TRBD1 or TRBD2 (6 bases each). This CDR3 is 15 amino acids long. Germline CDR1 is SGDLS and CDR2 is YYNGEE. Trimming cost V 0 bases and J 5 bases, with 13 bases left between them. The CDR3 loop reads CASSVGGGWRDTQYF. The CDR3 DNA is TGTGCCAGCAGCGTAGGAGGGGGGTGGAGAGATACGCAGTATTTT.

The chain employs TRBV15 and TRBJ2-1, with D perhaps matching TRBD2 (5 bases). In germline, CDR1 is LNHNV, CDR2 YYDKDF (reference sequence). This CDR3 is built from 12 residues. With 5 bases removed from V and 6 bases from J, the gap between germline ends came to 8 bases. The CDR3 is CATSYLANEQFF. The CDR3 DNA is TGTGCCACCAGCTACCTAGCCAATGAGCAGTTCTTC.

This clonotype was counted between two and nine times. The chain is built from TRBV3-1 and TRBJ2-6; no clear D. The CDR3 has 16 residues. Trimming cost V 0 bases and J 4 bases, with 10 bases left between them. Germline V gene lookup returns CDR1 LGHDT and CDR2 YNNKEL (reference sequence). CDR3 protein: CASSQDLLVGANVLTF. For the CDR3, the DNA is TGTGCCAGCAGCCAAGATCTGCTGGTCGGGGCCAACGTCCTGACTTTC.

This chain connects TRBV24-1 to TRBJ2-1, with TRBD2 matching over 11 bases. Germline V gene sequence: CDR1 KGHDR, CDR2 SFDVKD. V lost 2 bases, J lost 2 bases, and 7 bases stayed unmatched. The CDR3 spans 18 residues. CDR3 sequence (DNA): TGTGCCACCAGTGATTCCGTAGCGGGAGGGTACCCCTACAATGAGCAGTTCTTC. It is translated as CATSDSVAGGYPYNEQFF.

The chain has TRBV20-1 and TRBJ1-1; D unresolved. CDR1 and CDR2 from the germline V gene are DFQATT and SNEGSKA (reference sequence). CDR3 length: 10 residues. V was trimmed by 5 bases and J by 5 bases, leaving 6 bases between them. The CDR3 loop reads CSALGTEAFF. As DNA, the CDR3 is TGCAGTGCTCTGGGAACTGAAGCTTTCTTT.